These 8 T cell receptor beta chains share one sample of origin, sequenced in a study of shared clonotypes between healthy human individuals. Measured with immunoSEQ multiplex PCR; TCRdb has only the in-frame clones, and not every one. Here the sample spans over 700,000 clones, over 55% being singletons. Sequenced: memory CD4+ T cells sorted from blood. Subset: CD45RA-negative fraction. The receptors derive from a woman aged 25 to 39 in good health.

The chain uses TRBV5-5 and TRBJ2-5; 8 bases are shared with TRBD2. V shed 4 bases, J shed 5 bases, and the junction held 7 bases outside the gene matches. CDR3 size: 14 residues. Germline assignment: CDR1 SGHKS and CDR2 YYEKEE (reference sequence). The CDR3 spells CASSPRTSSETQYF. In DNA form, the CDR3 reads TGTGCCAGCAGCCCGAGGACTAGCTCGGAGACCCAGTACTTC. The full variable domain, completed using reference TRBV5-5 and TRBJ2-5, is DAGVTQSPTHLIKTRGQQVTLRCSPISGHKSVSWYQQVLGQGPQFIFQYYEKEERGRGNFPDRFSARQFPNYSSELNVNALLLGDSALYLCASSPRTSSETQYFGPGTRLLVL.

The chain has TRBV5-8 and TRBJ1-2, with D hard to call. V was trimmed by 4 bases and J by 4 bases, leaving 17 bases between them. The CDR3 loop spans 15 amino acids. Germline assignment: CDR1 SGHTS and CDR2 YDEGEE. The chain's CDR3 is CASSLVLNGGYGYTF. CDR3 coding DNA: TGTGCCAGCAGCCTGGTCTTGAACGGCGGCTATGGCTACACCTTC.

Only a few counts were recorded for this clone. The chain combines TRBV15 with TRBJ2-7; the match to TRBD1 covers 8 bases. Trimming removed 6 bases from V and 3 bases from J; junction bases left unmatched: 4. Looked up from germline, CDR1 is LNHNV and CDR2 is YYDKDF (reference sequence). The CDR3 runs to 13 residues. This CDR3 is CATSTGQGYEQYF. CDR3 DNA: TGTGCCACCAGTACAGGACAGGGCTACGAGCAGTACTTC.

V usage is TRBV7-7 and J usage is TRBJ2-2, with TRBD2 matching 8 bases. Germline V gives CDR1 SSHAT, CDR2 FNYEAQ (reference sequence). J gave up 6 bases and V 1 base, and 4 bases lay outside the gene matches. The CDR3 runs 15 residues. Written as DNA, the CDR3 is TGTGCCAGCAGCTTAGGGGCGGGAGGACCCGGGGAGCTGTTTTTT. Amino acids: CASSLGAGGPGELFF.

The chain links TRBV7-2 to TRBJ2-2, with TRBD2 identical over 9 bases. V shed 1 base, J shed 1 base, and the junction held 4 bases outside the gene matches. The CDR3 totals 17 residues. Germline V CDR1 and CDR2: SGHTA, FQGNSA. The CDR3 sequence: CASSLGLAGWNTGELFF. The CDR3 region has the DNA TGTGCCAGCAGCTTAGGTCTAGCGGGATGGAACACCGGGGAGCTGTTTTTT. The full variable domain, with the rest looked up from reference TRBV7-2 and TRBJ2-2, is GAGVSQSPSNKVTEKGKDVELRCDPISGHTALYWYRQSLGQGLEFLIYFQGNSAPDKSGLPSDRFSAERTGGSVSTLTIQRTQQEDSAVYLCASSLGLAGWNTGELFFGEGSRLTVL.

The V gene is TRBV28, the J gene TRBJ2-2, with 12 positions matching TRBD1. Germline CDR1 MDHEN, CDR2 SYDVKM. J was trimmed by 6 bases and V by 5 bases; bases with no gene match: 7. This CDR3 has 16 residues. The CDR3 reads CASSPTGTGGSGELFF. DNA for the CDR3: TGTGCCAGCAGTCCCACCGGGACAGGGGGCTCCGGGGAGCTGTTTTTT. The full variable domain, in which reference TRBV28 and TRBJ2-2 provide the parts outside the CDR3, is DVKVTQSSRYLVKRTGEKVFLECVQDMDHENMFWYRQDPGLGLRLIYFSYDVKMKEKGDIPEGYSVSREKKERFSLILESASTNQTSMYLCASSPTGTGGSGELFFGEGSRLTVL.

This clone was detected only once. The V call is TRBV12-5, the J call TRBJ2-1; D ambiguous. Germline V lookup: CDR1 LGHNT, CDR2 FRNRAP. V was clipped by 2 bases and J by 6 bases, with 2 bases between them. The CDR3 spans 11 residues. CDR3 sequence reads: CASGLINEQFF. The CDR3 coding sequence is TGTGCTAGTGGTTTGATCAATGAGCAGTTCTTC.

This clone has only a few counts. The chain couples TRBV9 to TRBJ2-7; TRBD2 might be the D (6 bases). The CDR3 totals 15 residues. V dropped 3 bases and J dropped 2 bases, with 15 bases sitting between them. CDR1 is SGDLS and CDR2 is YYNGEE in the germline V gene. The CDR3 DNA reads as TGTGCCAGCAGCGCCTCTTCGGGACTTACCTACGAGCAGTACTTC. The encoded protein is CASSASSGLTYEQYF.